This T cell receptor (beta chain) was obtained from a study of spatial heterogeneity in lung cancer. Study findings and constraints: Ubiquitous expanded tumor TCRs were observed in blood more at resection than follow-up.

Time point: sample taken at primary tumor resection. Each molecule of TCR cDNA was tagged with one unique molecular identifier. From the 5' RACE reads, TCRdb called clonotypes with MiXCR, one entry per CDR3 protein. Of more than 7,500 distinct CDR3 sequences detected, 4.5% appear once; the ten largest clones hold roughly 28%. V dropped 3 bases and J dropped 6; count of bases not matched to a gene: 7. CDR3 length: 15 residues. This clonotype is labeled as medium-sized. Its specificity is not known. V gene TRBV12-3 or TRBV12-4 combines with J gene TRBJ2-2; 7 nucleotides align to TRBD1. The TCR sequence derives from a male donor with early-stage non-small cell lung cancer. Sequences were derived from PBMCs, sampled at surgery. The DNA for the CDR3 is TGTGCCAGCAGTTTCTCAGGGGGTCTCGCCGGGGAGCTGTTTTTT. Translating gives CASSFSGGLAGELFF.